Sequencing of this TCR beta chain was carried out in a study of tumor-infiltrating lymphocytes in localized non-small cell lung cancer. The method was immunoSEQ multiplex PCR; TCRdb's version includes in-frame clones alone and lacks a portion of them. This sample carries 9,000 to 15,000 clones, around 64% of them seen once, and the ten largest clones take approximately 10%. Worth noting for this clone: Its antigen is unidentified.

Study outcomes and limitations: Immunotypes IM1 and IM2 had similar TCR-derived T-cell fractions.

The CDR3 has 14 residues. Germline V gene sequence: CDR1 MDHEN, CDR2 SYDVKM. Trimming took off 2 bases at V and 5 bases at J, with 12 bases between the two ends. The rearrangement joins TRBV28 to TRBJ1-2; D not resolved. Sequenced: uninvolved lung tissue not adjacent to the tumor. This clonotype originated in a human donor with non-small cell lung cancer. CDR3 coding DNA: TGTGCCAGCAGTTTACTGGTGGTACGGTATGGCTACACCTTC. The encoded protein is CASSLLVVRYGYTF.